Each of the 10 T cell receptor beta chains below was sequenced from the same sample in a study of cytomegalovirus exposure and HLA in healthy donors. The primer mix had 60 Vbeta and 13 Jbeta primers. Repertoires were generated with immunoSEQ multiplex PCR, while TCRdb's copy carries only in-frame clones and drops some. The repertoire holds over 150,000 clones, with around four fifths as singletons. Sequenced input: PBMCs. These receptors came from a woman aged 45-59 years in good health and CMV-seropositive.

As regards this clone: At one end, the junction sequence differs from germline, possibly due to a read error. The chain links TRBV6-6 to TRBJ2-5; D gene ambiguous. The germline V gene encodes CDR1 MNHNY and CDR2 SVGAGI (reference sequence). CDR3 size: 11 residues. In DNA, the CDR3 is TGTGCCAGCAGTTACAGCGACTCCATGGACTTC. The encoded protein is CASSYSDSMDF.

The CDR3 loop reads CASSDRLAGGDYEQYF. The CDR3 nucleotides are TGTGCCAGCAGTGATAGGCTAGCGGGAGGGGACTACGAGCAGTACTTC. The chain has TRBV2 and TRBJ2-7; 12 bases map to TRBD2. This CDR3 is 16 amino acids long. Trimming cost V 3 bases and J 3 bases; bases outside gene matches: 6. Germline loops: CDR1 SNHLY, CDR2 FYNNEI.

This chain connects TRBV7-2 to TRBJ1-2; perhaps TRBD1 as D (5 bases). The V gene's germline CDR1 is SGHTA and CDR2 FQGNSA. V was shortened by 0 bases and J by 7 bases, with 18 bases between the two germline ends. The CDR3 spans 16 residues. The CDR3: CASSLAQGGAAGGYTF. CDR3 in DNA: TGTGCCAGCAGCTTAGCCCAAGGAGGGGCCGCTGGTGGCTACACCTTC.

Points on this clone: This sample also contains other DNA sequences that code for the same CDR3. The chain is built from TRBV27 and TRBJ2-7, with D tentatively TRBD2 (5 bases). Germline CDR1 is MNHEY and CDR2 is SMNVEV (reference sequence). The ends were cut back, 2 bases at V and 4 bases at J, with 9 bases in the middle. The CDR3 totals 13 residues. As DNA, the CDR3 is TGTGCCAGCAGTTTAGCCGGCGGGTACGAGCAGTACTTC. This sequence encodes CASSLAGGYEQYF.

V usage is TRBV11-2 and J usage is TRBJ1-5; D remains ambiguous. Germline-derived CDR1 and CDR2 are SGHAT and FQNNGV. This CDR3 has 17 residues. V was trimmed by 0 bases and J by 0 bases, leaving 12 bases between them. CDR3 loop: CASSLDLFADSNQPQHF. CDR3 sequence (DNA): TGTGCCAGCAGCTTAGATCTCTTCGCAGATAGCAATCAGCCCCAGCATTTT.

V usage is TRBV6-1 and J usage is TRBJ2-7; a possible D gene is TRBD1 (5 bases). Germline values: CDR1 MNHNS, CDR2 SASEGT. CDR3 size: 12 residues. Trimming removed 1 base at V and 10 bases at J, with 11 bases between. This CDR3 reads CASSEGGVEQYF. The DNA for the CDR3 is TGTGCCAGCAGTGAAGGGGGCGTCGAACAGTACTTC.

This chain joins TRBV6-1 and TRBJ1-1; no definite D call. The CDR3 is 15 residues long. Deletions cut 2 bases from V and 0 bases from J, with 10 bases between. Germline CDR1 is MNHNS and CDR2 is SASEGT. The CDR3 reads CASSEWAALNTEAFF. The CDR3 DNA reads TGTGCCAGCAGTGAATGGGCAGCTTTGAACACTGAAGCTTTCTTT.

The chain links TRBV19 to TRBJ2-7; 11 bases line up with TRBD2. Germline V CDR1 and CDR2: LNHDA, SQIVND (reference sequence). V trimming: 3 bases; J trimming: 3 bases; junction bases outside the gene matches: 13. The CDR3 totals 18 residues. CDR3: CASSIKPLGTSGFYEQYF. In DNA, the CDR3 is TGTGCCAGTAGTATTAAGCCCCTTGGGACTAGCGGCTTCTACGAGCAGTACTTC.

The chain couples TRBV18 to TRBJ1-1; D might be TRBD1 (5 bases). CDR1 is KGHSH and CDR2 is LQKENI in the germline V gene. The length of the CDR3 is 15 residues. Trimming left V 4 bases short and J 0 bases short, with 12 bases between. The CDR3 DNA reads as TGTGCCAGCTCACAAAGGACAAAAATGAACACTGAAGCTTTCTTT. It specifies CASSQRTKMNTEAFF.

The V gene is TRBV20-1, the J gene TRBJ2-5; possible D gene TRBD2, 5 bases. The assigned J gene may be wrong: the sequence end matches TRBJ2-7 better. This CDR3 comprises 11 residues. Looked up from germline, CDR1 is DFQATT and CDR2 is SNEGSKA (reference sequence). The CDR3 nucleotides are TGCAGTGCTATAGGAGGCTACGAGCAGTACTTC. It yields the protein CSAIGGYEQYF.